Listed below are T cell receptor beta chains from one sample, sequenced in a study of T cell responses to AZD1222 COVID-19 vaccine. Some clones are missing from TCRdb's copy, which holds only in-frame ones; the method was immunoSEQ multiplex PCR. This table has about 140,000 clones, around 92% appearing once. The starting material was peripheral blood, obtained on day 0 of AZD1222 vaccination. These receptors all stem from an adult in good health. The CDR3 runs from the conserved cysteine through the conserved F or W. A D gene is named only where the DNA matches it firmly. The size field is filled for only some rows; it gives once, few, many or a size class.

V: TRBV9; D: .; J: TRBJ1-4; size: once; CDR3: CASSVMDSSNEKLFF; DNA: TGTGCCAGCAGCGTAATGGACAGCTCTAATGAAAAACTGTTTTTT
V: TRBV19; D: .; J: TRBJ1-2; size: .; CDR3: CASSTSARSGYTF; DNA: TGTGCCAGTAGTACATCGGCGCGGAGTGGCTACACCTTC
V: TRBV18; D: .; J: TRBJ1-2; size: .; CDR3: CASSPTGQANYGYTF; DNA: TGTGCCAGCTCACCAACGGGACAAGCTAACTATGGCTACACCTTC
V: TRBV7-2; D: .; J: TRBJ2-5; size: .; CDR3: CASSLGRGSPRTQYF; DNA: TGTGCCAGCAGCTTAGGGCGGGGTTCCCCCCGGACCCAGTACTTC
V: TRBV19; D: TRBD2; J: TRBJ2-1; size: .; CDR3: CASRPLSGSGNEQFF; DNA: TGTGCCAGTAGGCCCCTGAGCGGGAGTGGGAATGAGCAGTTCTTC
V: TRBV2; D: .; J: TRBJ2-2; size: .; CDR3: CASSERSGELFF; DNA: TGTGCCAGCAGTGAGAGGTCCGGGGAGCTGTTTTTT
V: TRBV2; D: .; J: TRBJ2-5; size: .; CDR3: CASSSVTQYF; DNA: TGTGCCAGCAGCTCTGTGACCCAGTACTTC
V: TRBV4-1; D: TRBD1; J: TRBJ2-7; size: .; CDR3: CASSHSGTGAYEQYF; DNA: TGCGCCAGCAGCCACTCTGGGACAGGGGCCTACGAGCAGTACTTC
V: TRBV5-5; D: .; J: TRBJ1-2; size: .; CDR3: CASSLAELGPLGYTF; DNA: TGTGCCAGCAGCTTGGCTGAACTCGGGCCTCTGGGCTACACCTTC
V: TRBV9; D: TRBD2; J: TRBJ2-5; size: .; CDR3: CASSPSRLAVKETQYF; DNA: TGTGCCAGCAGCCCATCCCGACTAGCGGTAAAAGAGACCCAGTACTTC
V: TRBV6-5; D: .; J: TRBJ2-3; size: .; CDR3: CASSAWGADTQYF; DNA: TGTGCCAGCAGCGCTTGGGGCGCAGATACGCAGTATTTT
V: TRBV5-1; D: TRBD1; J: TRBJ2-2; size: .; CDR3: CASSLWIKGASGELFF; DNA: TGCGCCAGCAGCCTCTGGATTAAGGGGGCGTCCGGGGAGCTGTTTTTT
V: TRBV6-2/TRBV6-3; D: TRBD1; J: TRBJ2-1; size: .; CDR3: CASSLDRVPYNEQFF; DNA: TGTGCCAGCAGCCTAGACAGGGTTCCCTACAATGAGCAGTTCTTC
V: TRBV19; D: .; J: TRBJ2-7; size: .; CDR3: CASSIAGAYEQYF; DNA: TGTGCCAGTAGTATAGCGGGGGCCTACGAGCAGTACTTC
V: TRBV28; D: TRBD1; J: TRBJ2-7; size: .; CDR3: CASSPQTGRSYEQYF; DNA: TGTGCCAGCAGCCCTCAGACAGGGCGCTCCTACGAGCAGTACTTC
V: TRBV5-4; D: .; J: TRBJ1-2; size: .; CDR3: CASSLAQGLYGYTF; DNA: TGTGCCAGCAGCTTGGCACAGGGCCTTTATGGCTACACCTTC
V: TRBV11-2; D: TRBD1; J: TRBJ2-5; size: .; CDR3: CASSLSGTGVMETQYF; DNA: TGTGCCAGCAGCTTAAGTGGGACAGGGGTTATGGAGACCCAGTACTTC
V: TRBV3-1/TRBV3-2; D: TRBD2; J: TRBJ2-1; size: once; CDR3: CASSQGLAGGNEQFF; DNA: TGTGCCAGCAGCCAAGGGCTAGCGGGAGGCAATGAGCAGTTCTTC
V: TRBV3-1/TRBV3-2; D: .; J: TRBJ1-6; size: few; CDR3: CASSQNRENSPLHF; DNA: TGTGCCAGCAGCCAGAACAGGGAAAATTCACCCCTCCACTTT
V: TRBV4-2; D: .; J: TRBJ1-4; size: .; CDR3: CASSHPTAERTNEKLFF; DNA: TGTGCCAGCAGCCATCCGACAGCCGAAAGAACTAATGAAAAACTGTTTTTT
V: TRBV5-1; D: .; J: TRBJ1-3; size: .; CDR3: CASSLRTSAGNTIYF; DNA: TGCGCCAGCAGCCTAAGGACATCGGCTGGAAACACCATATATTTT
V: TRBV9; D: TRBD2; J: TRBJ2-7; size: .; CDR3: CASSVTASGYEQYF; DNA: TGTGCCAGCAGCGTAACGGCTAGCGGGTACGAGCAGTACTTC
V: TRBV5-8; D: TRBD1; J: TRBJ1-4; size: .; CDR3: CASSGAKGGPNEKLFF; DNA: TGTGCCAGCAGCGGAGCAAAAGGGGGCCCAAATGAAAAACTGTTTTTT
V: TRBV6-5; D: TRBD1; J: TRBJ1-4; size: .; CDR3: CASATGTANEKLFF; DNA: TGTGCCAGCGCCACCGGGACAGCAAATGAAAAACTGTTTTTT
V: TRBV25-1; D: .; J: TRBJ2-1; size: .; CDR3: CASSGSYNEQFF; DNA: TGTGCCAGCAGTGGCTCCTACAATGAGCAGTTCTTC
V: TRBV7-3; D: TRBD2; J: TRBJ2-1; size: .; CDR3: CASSLGGRGEQFF; DNA: TGTGCCAGCAGCTTGGGAGGGCGCGGGGAGCAGTTCTTC
V: TRBV27; D: .; J: TRBJ1-1; size: once; CDR3: CASSLTGLTTEAFF; DNA: TGTGCCAGCAGTTTAACAGGGTTAACCACTGAAGCTTTCTTT
V: TRBV21-1; D: .; J: TRBJ2-5; size: .; CDR3: CPAPLAPQETQYF; DNA: TGTCCGGCCCCACTAGCGCCACAAGAGACCCAGTACTTC
V: TRBV20-1; D: .; J: TRBJ2-7; size: .; CDR3: CSGTPGYEQYF; DNA: TGCAGTGGCACACCGGGGTACGAGCAGTACTTC
V: TRBV6-5; D: TRBD1; J: TRBJ1-2; size: .; CDR3: CASSQTGINYGYTF; DNA: TGTGCCAGCAGTCAGACAGGGATCAACTATGGCTACACCTTC
V: TRBV9; D: TRBD2; J: TRBJ2-2; size: .; CDR3: CASSVATTGGWTGELFF; DNA: TGTGCCAGCAGCGTAGCTACGACGGGGGGTTGGACCGGGGAGCTGTTTTTT
V: TRBV5-1; D: TRBD1; J: TRBJ2-7; size: .; CDR3: CASSAGQGYEQYF; DNA: TGCGCCAGCAGCGCGGGACAGGGCTACGAGCAGTACTTC
V: TRBV6-5; D: .; J: TRBJ2-7; size: .; CDR3: CASSYAGAGDYEQYF; DNA: TGTGCCAGCAGTTACGCCGGGGCAGGGGACTACGAGCAGTACTTC
V: TRBV6-6; D: .; J: TRBJ1-5; size: .; CDR3: CASSPGPSNQPQHF; DNA: TGTGCCAGCAGCCCGGGACCCAGCAATCAGCCCCAGCATTTT
V: TRBV29-1; D: TRBD1; J: TRBJ1-5; size: .; CDR3: CSVVTGGNQPQHF; DNA: TGCAGCGTTGTGACAGGGGGTAATCAGCCCCAGCATTTT
V: TRBV30; D: TRBD2; J: TRBJ2-5; size: .; CDR3: CAWSGGGTQYF; DNA: TGTGCCTGGAGTGGGGGGGGGACCCAGTACTTC
V: TRBV5-1; D: TRBD1; J: TRBJ1-6; size: .; CDR3: CASSQPGTDNSPLHF; DNA: TGCGCCAGCAGCCAACCAGGGACAGATAATTCACCCCTCCACTTT
V: TRBV11-2; D: .; J: TRBJ2-1; size: .; CDR3: CASSLMLVYPNEQFF; DNA: TGTGCCAGCAGCTTAATGCTAGTGTATCCCAATGAGCAGTTCTTC
V: TRBV19; D: .; J: TRBJ1-5; size: .; CDR3: CASSILGDSNQPQHF; DNA: TGTGCCAGTAGTATACTAGGGGATAGCAATCAGCCCCAGCATTTT
V: TRBV4-2; D: TRBD1; J: TRBJ1-2; size: .; CDR3: CASSSTQGQGYGYTF; DNA: TGTGCCAGCAGCTCTACCCAGGGACAGGGGTATGGCTACACCTTC
V: TRBV29-1; D: .; J: TRBJ1-1; size: .; CDR3: CSVEQQFTEAFF; DNA: TGCAGCGTCGAACAGCAATTCACTGAAGCTTTCTTT
V: TRBV6-6; D: .; J: TRBJ1-5; size: .; CDR3: CASSLPLNQPQHF; DNA: TGTGCCAGCAGTCTGCCGCTCAATCAGCCCCAGCATTTT
V: TRBV30; D: .; J: TRBJ1-3; size: .; CDR3: CAWSSQTSGNTIYF; DNA: TGTGCCTGGAGTTCCCAAACCTCTGGAAACACCATATATTTT
V: TRBV19; D: TRBD2; J: TRBJ2-5; size: .; CDR3: CASSERDGETQYF; DNA: TGTGCCAGTAGTGAGCGGGACGGCGAGACCCAGTACTTC
V: TRBV11-2; D: .; J: TRBJ2-2; size: .; CDR3: CASSLRRTGELFF; DNA: TGTGCCAGCAGCTTAAGACGCACCGGGGAGCTGTTTTTT
V: TRBV13; D: .; J: TRBJ2-2; size: .; CDR3: CASSLGRTNTGELFF; DNA: TGTGCCAGCAGCTTAGGCAGAACTAACACCGGGGAGCTGTTTTTT
V: TRBV20-1; D: .; J: TRBJ1-2; size: .; CDR3: CSASSGDWGGYTF; DNA: TGCAGTGCTAGTTCGGGGGATTGGGGCGGCTACACCTTC
V: TRBV20-1; D: TRBD2; J: TRBJ2-5; size: .; CDR3: CSASKAGGQETQYF; DNA: TGCAGTGCTAGTAAAGCGGGAGGGCAAGAGACCCAGTACTTC
V: TRBV13; D: .; J: TRBJ2-1; size: .; CDR3: CASSLARNNEQFF; DNA: TGTGCCAGCAGCTTGGCGCGGAACAATGAGCAGTTCTTC
V: TRBV2; D: .; J: TRBJ1-1; size: .; CDR3: CASRSTLNTEAFF; DNA: TGTGCCAGCCGGTCCACTCTGAACACTGAAGCTTTCTTT
V: TRBV5-1; D: TRBD1; J: TRBJ1-5; size: once; CDR3: CASSLGDRVGNQPQHF; DNA: TGCGCCAGCAGCTTGGGGGACAGGGTGGGCAATCAGCCCCAGCATTTT
V: TRBV28; D: TRBD1; J: TRBJ1-5; size: .; CDR3: CASSPGTGGQPQHF; DNA: TGTGCCAGCAGCCCCGGGACAGGGGGTCAGCCCCAGCATTTT
V: TRBV27; D: .; J: TRBJ1-6; size: .; CDR3: CASSPTDNNSPLHF; DNA: TGTGCCAGCAGTCCGACCGATAATAATTCACCCCTCCACTTT
V: TRBV4-1; D: TRBD2; J: TRBJ2-1; size: .; CDR3: CASSQVGLAAYNEQFF; DNA: TGCGCCAGCAGCCAAGTTGGACTAGCGGCGTACAATGAGCAGTTCTTC
V: TRBV7-8; D: TRBD2; J: TRBJ2-7; size: .; CDR3: CASSLSRTRYEQYF; DNA: TGTGCCAGCAGCTTAAGCAGGACTAGGTACGAGCAGTACTTC
V: TRBV2; D: .; J: TRBJ2-3; size: .; CDR3: CASSAGTHSTDTQYF; DNA: TGTGCCAGCAGCGCGGGGACGCATAGCACAGATACGCAGTATTTT
V: TRBV9; D: .; J: TRBJ1-1; size: .; CDR3: CASSVGGNPPEAFF; DNA: TGTGCCAGCAGCGTAGGGGGAAATCCCCCTGAAGCTTTCTTT